This record covers a single T cell receptor beta chain. Its antigen remains unidentified. The record has no base qualities; no much larger clone is one base away. Library method: PCR. TCRdb names Illumina HiSeq 2500 as the instrument used. Molecular barcoding was employed in the preparation of TCR libraries, with unique molecular identifiers being used to normalize TCRbeta repertoire quantification. TCRdb reprocessed the public reads (quality trimming at Q25 with fastp, clone calling with MiXCR) and kept in-frame beta chains. Duplicate CDR3 protein sequences are folded into a single record with the most common DNA and genes. The sample table records about 610,000 distinct CDR3 sequences; about 10% of these occur just once. The ten largest make up about 4% of the sample. The data stem from a study of T-cell reconstitution after alpha-beta-depleted transplantation in children (dated by TCRdb to 2016 to 2017). A note on the overall study: Using TCR repertoire profiling, the study followed T-cell immune reconstitution in a quantitative way in children after TCRalphabeta/CD19-depleted allogeneic hematopoietic cell transplantation.

The CDR3 runs 13 amino acids, cysteine and phenylalanine included. Only CDR3 DNA is held: 39 bases, read in frame from base 1. For CDR1 and CDR2, the germline V gene lists SQVTM and ANQGSEA. V is cut by 7 bases and J by 3 bases, and the space between the germline ends is 13 bases. The V and J genes are TRBV29-1 and TRBJ1-5; too little of a D gene remains to name it. Here the sequenced sample was PBMCs from the stem cell graft donor, taken from the stem cell graft. This receptor was taken from a human donor who donated a stem cell graft to a child with acute myeloid leukemia. The CDR3 amino acid sequence is: CSGLPGPNQPQHF. The DNA sequence is given as TGCAGCGGCCTTCCAGGTCCCAATCAGCCCCAGCATTTT.